There are many counts of the clone carrying this T cell receptor beta chain. The antigen is not known. Germline V gives CDR1 MNHEY, CDR2 SVGEGT. Trimming removed 6 bases at V and 4 bases at J, with 6 bases between. The CDR3 spans 11 residues. These data are taken from a study of T-cell memory formation after mild COVID-19. Findings and caveats of the study: Among clones peaking at day 37 in the second wave, SARS-CoV-2 specificity remained unconfirmed.

TCRdb reanalysed the 5' RACE reads using MiXCR and keeps one entry per CDR3 protein. This table has about 250,000 distinct CDR3 sequences, approximately 16% appearing once. Source material: PBMCs or a T cell subset sorted from them (not recorded which). The J gene is TRBJ1-2, the V gene TRBV6-2 or TRBV6-3; D is undetermined. The TCR comes from a man aged 18 to 30 who had mild COVID-19 (a few samples of this study predate the infection). Cell type and time point are not known. The CDR3 DNA follows: TGTGCCAGCAGGACCGGCTATGGCTACACCTTC. Translation gives CASRTGYGYTF.